This T cell receptor beta chain comes out of a study of follicular helper T cells after annual influenza vaccination. CDR1 SGHRS and CDR2 YFSETQ come from the germline V gene. This CDR3 contains 12 residues. V was cut by 0 bases and J by 5 bases, with 5 bases left in between. This clone was recorded only once. Profiling relied on immunoSEQ multiplex PCR, and the TCRdb table lists in-frame clones only, not all of them. The sample contains thousands of clones, around 78% of which appear only once. Regarding time point: 2014-2015 season, 7 days after vaccination. This chain links TRBV5-1 with TRBJ2-5; unclear D gene. This specimen was CXCR5+ CD38- circulating T follicular helper cells from blood, taken 7 days after influenza vaccination. Noted subset: circulating Tfh, non-naive CD4+CXCR5+PD-1+ (ICOS+CD38+ or ICOS-CD38-). The clonotype comes from an adult who received the influenza vaccine. The CDR3 sequence is CASSLDWETQYF. The DNA for the CDR3 is TGCGCCAGCAGCTTGGATTGGGAGACCCAGTACTTC.